The next 21 T cell receptor beta chains were all read from a single sample in a study of T cells in Graves' hyperthyroidism and ophthalmopathy. Researchers amplified the TCR beta CDR3 regions from RNA transcripts. HTBI primers were used for first-round RT-PCR of the TCR CDR3. TCRdb independently ran MiXCR on the multiplex PCR reads; one entry per CDR3 protein. Seen here are more than 300,000 distinct CDR3 sequences, around 20% observed once, and the top ten hold less than 45%. The sample consisted of blood. The receptor set was obtained from a man between 18 and 35 years old with Graves' ophthalmopathy.

This rearrangement joins TRBV7-9 to TRBJ2-6; D might be TRBD1 or TRBD2, each matching 5 bases. Trimming stripped 2 bases from V and 1 base from J, with 15 bases between. This CDR3 spans 18 amino acids. CDR1 SEHNR and CDR2 FQNEAQ come from the germline V gene (reference sequence). The CDR3 nucleotides read TGTGCCAGCAGCTTACTCCGGGACGCGGCGTCTGGGGCCAACGTCCTGACTTTC. Amino acids: CASSLLRDAASGANVLTF.

This clonotype was found many times. This sequence joins TRBV12-3 or TRBV12-4 and TRBJ2-7; D uncertain. The CDR3 is 12 amino acids. V was trimmed by 6 bases and J by 2 bases, leaving 8 bases between them. CDR3 in amino acids: CASSSGPYEQYF. CDR3 bases: TGTGCCAGCAGCTCTGGGCCCTACGAGCAGTACTTC.

The sample holds many counts of this clonotype. The J gene is TRBJ1-2, the V gene TRBV6-5; the match to TRBD1 covers 12 bases. The V segment lost 6 bases and the J segment 5 bases; nucleotides outside the gene matches: 16. The CDR3 consists of 18 residues. Germline V gene lookup returns CDR1 MNHEY and CDR2 SVGAGI. This CDR3 reads CASSLLVGQGALGYGYTF. In DNA form, the CDR3 reads TGTGCCAGCAGCCTACTCGTGGGACAGGGGGCGTTAGGATATGGCTACACCTTC.

Notes on this clonotype: This may come from a read error, since a much larger clone is one base off. The CDR3 does not close with the conserved phenylalanine or tryptophan, likely indicating a read error. V and J are TRBV28 and TRBJ2-1; possibly TRBD1 for D (5 bases). This CDR3 spans 16 amino acids. Germline-derived CDR1 and CDR2 are MDHEN and SYDVKM. V shed 7 bases and J shed 0 bases, with 16 bases lying between them. The CDR3 bases are TGTGCCAGCATTTGGGGCACCCCGAGCTCCTACAATGAGCAGTTCCTC. It specifies CASIWGTPSSYNEQFL.

This clonotype came up a few times. The chain uses TRBV27 and TRBJ2-7, with 8 bases fitting TRBD1. J gave up 3 bases and V 6 bases, and 10 bases lay outside the gene matches. Germline CDR1 MNHEY, CDR2 SMNVEV (reference sequence). The CDR3 has 15 residues. CDR3 sequence reads: CASSSPGQEFYEQYF. CDR3 nucleotides: TGTGCCAGCAGCTCCCCGGGACAGGAATTCTACGAGCAGTACTTC.

This clonotype was seen ten or more times. The chain uses TRBV2 and TRBJ2-5, with 8 bases fitting TRBD2. CDR1 is SNHLY and CDR2 is FYNNEI in the germline V gene. CDR3 length: 17 amino acids. V was clipped by 1 base and J by 5 bases; unmatched bases: 12. CDR3 nucleotides: TGTGCCAGCAGTGAAGGGCGAACTAGCGGCGGTGGGGAGACCCAGTACTTC. This encodes CASSEGRTSGGGETQYF. Full variable domain (missing parts from reference TRBV2 and TRBJ2-5): EPEVTQTPSHQVTQMGQEVILRCVPISNHLYFYWYRQILGQKVEFLVSFYNNEISEKSEIFDDQFSVERPDGSNFTLKIRSTKLEDSAMYFCASSEGRTSGGGETQYFGPGTRLLVL.

The chain joins TRBV7-9 to TRBJ1-2; D call uncertain. Per the germline V gene, CDR1 is SEHNR and CDR2 is FQNEAQ (reference sequence). The CDR3 runs to 13 residues. V lost 5 bases to trimming and J lost 2 bases, with 9 bases between them. For the CDR3, the DNA is TGTGCCAGCAGCCGTCCCAGCAACTATGGCTACACCTTC. The encoded protein is CASSRPSNYGYTF.

The chain recombines TRBV9 with TRBJ2-2, with no clear D. Germline values: CDR1 SGDLS, CDR2 YYNGEE. Trimming left V 0 bases short and J 7 bases short, with 13 bases between. This CDR3 region has 15 residues. CDR3 nucleotide sequence: TGTGCCAGCAGCGTAGGAGGCGGCCCGGGCGGGGAGCTGTTTTTT. It translates to CASSVGGGPGGELFF.

This chain joins TRBV24-1 and TRBJ2-5; either TRBD1 or TRBD2 may supply D (5 bases each). Trimming left V 4 bases short and J 0 bases short, with 8 bases between. The V gene's germline CDR1 is KGHDR and CDR2 SFDVKD. CDR3 length: 14 residues. CDR3 in amino acids: CATSEGTYQETQYF. CDR3 DNA sequence: TGTGCCACCAGTGAGGGGACGTACCAAGAGACCCAGTACTTC.

This clonotype was counted ten times or more. The chain links TRBV6-1 to TRBJ2-1; 7 bases map to TRBD1. Germline trimming cut 7 bases from V and 0 bases from J; bases unmatched to any gene: 3. The CDR3 sequence is 14 residues long. Germline V gene lookup returns CDR1 MNHNS and CDR2 SASEGT. The CDR3 DNA reads TGTGCCAGCAACCAGGGGGACTCCTACAATGAGCAGTTCTTC. Its translation: CASNQGDSYNEQFF.

This clonotype has a count of ten or more. The V gene is TRBV7-3, the J gene TRBJ2-5; maybe TRBD2 (6 bases). Per germline, CDR1 SGHTA and CDR2 FQGTGA. V was pared by 3 bases and J by 2 bases, with 22 bases between. The CDR3 contains 18 residues. The CDR3 DNA follows: TGTGCCAGCAGCTTGTCGGGGAGGAATGGAGCCTCTCAAGAGACCCAGTACTTC. This gives the protein CASSLSGRNGASQETQYF.

The V call is TRBV12-3 or TRBV12-4, the J call TRBJ1-4; no firm D call. With 2 bases removed from V and 7 bases from J, the gap between germline ends came to 11 bases. This CDR3 is 14 amino acids long. The CDR3 sequence: CASSLFNDPEKLFF. CDR3 bases: TGTGCCAGCAGTTTATTCAACGATCCTGAAAAACTGTTTTTT.

The table lists this clonotype with many counts. The chain carries TRBV2 and TRBJ2-3, with 7 nucleotides matching TRBD1. CDR1 SNHLY and CDR2 FYNNEI come from the germline V gene. V lost 7 bases and J lost 4; bases outside the gene matches: 2. The length of the CDR3 is 12 residues. The CDR3 coding sequence is TGTGCCAGCACTGACAGGGCAGATACGCAGTATTTT. It yields the protein CASTDRADTQYF.

This clonotype came up many times. V is TRBV7-3 and J is TRBJ2-5; TRBD2 aligns across 7 bases. V gave up 1 base and J gave up 0 bases; unmatched junction bases: 2. The CDR3 is made up of 15 amino acids. Germline values: CDR1 SGHTA, CDR2 FQGTGA. Written as DNA, the CDR3 is TGTGCCAGCAGCTTAAACGGGGGGTACCAAGAGACCCAGTACTTC. Amino acids: CASSLNGGYQETQYF.

In its sample, this clonotype was seen many times. V and J are TRBV4-1 and TRBJ1-6, with D hard to call. V lost 0 bases to trimming and J lost 10 bases, with 10 bases between them. Germline V gene lookup returns CDR1 MGHRA and CDR2 YSYEKL. CDR3 size: 14 residues. CDR3 sequence reads: CASSQEGRGSPLHF. CDR3 nucleotide sequence: TGCGCCAGCAGCCAAGAAGGACGTGGATCACCCCTCCACTTT.

This clonotype was seen repeatedly, ten times or more. The chain recombines TRBV18 with TRBJ2-3; TRBD2 aligns across 7 bases. The CDR3 extends over 13 amino acids. Germline loops: CDR1 KGHSH, CDR2 LQKENI. Trimming took 3 bases from V and 6 from J; bases not matched to a gene: 3. The CDR3 loop reads CASSPLGGDTQYF. The CDR3 DNA is TGTGCCAGCTCACCCCTCGGGGGGGATACGCAGTATTTT.

This clonotype has a count of ten or more. The chain recombines TRBV12-3 or TRBV12-4 with TRBJ2-5, with 11 positions matching TRBD2. V was clipped by 6 bases and J by 4 bases; unmatched bases: 7. This CDR3 comprises 15 residues. The CDR3 DNA reads TGTGCCAGCAGCCAGAGACTAGCGGGGCTAGAGACCCAGTACTTC. Its translation: CASSQRLAGLETQYF.

This chain uses TRBV6-5 with TRBJ1-5; TRBD1 is a possible D gene (6 bases). Germline CDR1 reads MNHEY; CDR2 reads SVGAGI. The V gene lost 2 bases and the J gene lost 2 bases, with 22 bases spanning the gap. The CDR3 sequence is 19 residues long. The CDR3 region is CASSYPLRRGWTRNQPQHF. Written as DNA, the CDR3 is TGTGCCAGCAGTTACCCCCTTAGGAGGGGGTGGACACGCAATCAGCCCCAGCATTTT.

The chain carries TRBV19 and TRBJ2-4; D may be TRBD1 (5 bases). The germline V and J ends were trimmed by 5 bases and 2 bases, with 7 bases remaining between them. This CDR3 spans 13 amino acids. The germline gives CDR1 LNHDA, CDR2 SQIVND (reference sequence). The CDR3 sequence: CASSPGTKNIQYF. The CDR3 bases are TGTGCCAGTAGTCCAGGGACCAAAAACATTCAGTACTTC.

CDR3 DNA: TGCGCCAGCAGCTTGGAGGGACACGGAAACACCATATATTTT. Its translation is CASSLEGHGNTIYF. The V call is TRBV5-1, the J call TRBJ1-3; D perhaps matches TRBD1 (6 bases). This CDR3 has 14 residues. V shed 0 bases and J shed 4 bases, with 8 bases lying between them. Germline CDR1 is SGHRS and CDR2 is YFSETQ.

The chain uses TRBV5-5 and TRBJ1-4; TRBD1 is a possible D gene (5 bases). The V gene's germline CDR1 is SGHKS and CDR2 YYEKEE (reference sequence). The CDR3 is 14 amino acids. Trimming took off 4 bases at V and 3 bases at J, with 10 bases between the two ends. The CDR3 protein is CASSDQGPNEKLFF. The CDR3 DNA reads as TGTGCCAGCAGCGACCAGGGACCTAATGAAAAACTGTTTTTT.